Each of the 26 T cell receptor beta chains below was sequenced from the same sample in a study of Ad26.COV2.S vaccination and SARS-CoV-2 variants. As to treatment: some 20 received Ad26.COV2.S at low or high dose, single or two shots; about five received placebo; per-sample allocation not given. The investigators took samples on day 63 after the first vaccine or placebo injection. Some clones are missing from TCRdb's copy, which holds only in-frame ones; the method was immunoSEQ multiplex PCR. Of some 340,000 clones listed, 85% were seen once; the top ten hold 2% to 2.5%. This specimen consisted of peripheral blood, obtained in a trial of Ad26.COV2.S vaccine versus placebo. The receptors were gathered from a person aged 18 to 65 who received the Ad26.COV2.S COVID-19 vaccine or a placebo.

The V and J genes are TRBV12-3 or TRBV12-4 and TRBJ1-2; D remains ambiguous. This CDR3 contains 12 residues. Trimming cost V 0 bases and J 7 bases, with 6 bases left between them. This CDR3 is CASSLAGVGYTF. DNA of the CDR3: TGTGCCAGCAGTTTAGCTGGGGTTGGCTACACCTTC.

V is TRBV1 and J is TRBJ2-1; TRBD2 is taken as the D call from the table, unchecked against the DNA. TRBV1 is reported as a pseudogene. CDR3 size: 16 residues. In DNA, the CDR3 is TGCACCAGCAGCCAAGGAGAGAGCGGGGGTTACAATGAGCAGTTCTTC. The encoded protein is CTSSQGESGGYNEQFF.

As DNA, the CDR3 is TGTGCCTGGAGTGAGCACAGAAATAGCAATCAGCCCCAGCATTTT. Protein product: CAWSEHRNSNQPQHF. This chain connects TRBV30 to TRBJ1-5; unclear D gene. Germline V gives CDR1 GTSNPN, CDR2 SVGIG (reference sequence). Trimming stripped 1 base from V and 0 bases from J, with 10 bases between. There are 15 residues in the CDR3.

V usage is TRBV11-3 and J usage is TRBJ1-2; D unresolved. The V and J ends lost 1 base and 0 bases respectively, with 6 bases between them. Germline assignment: CDR1 SGHNT and CDR2 YENEEA. This CDR3 region has 14 residues. The CDR3 coding sequence is TGTGCCAGCAGCTTAGGGGGAGCTAACTATGGCTACACCTTC. This translates into CASSLGGANYGYTF.

The chain couples TRBV5-1 to TRBJ2-3, with TRBD2 identical over 12 bases. Germline V gene lookup returns CDR1 SGHRS and CDR2 YFSETQ. Trimming removed 0 bases from V and 6 bases from J; junction bases left unmatched: 5. This CDR3 has 16 amino acids. CDR3 residues: CASSLGTSGRRDTQYF. The CDR3 DNA is TGCGCCAGCAGCTTGGGAACTAGCGGGAGGCGCGATACGCAGTATTTT.

The V call is TRBV7-6, the J call TRBJ1-4; D remains ambiguous. Germline assignment: CDR1 SGHVS and CDR2 FNYEAQ. CDR3 size: 13 residues. V was clipped by 5 bases and J by 7 bases, with 11 bases between them. CDR3 nucleotide sequence: TGTGCCAGCAGCCTTGGGATGTTTGAAAAACTGTTTTTT. It codes for CASSLGMFEKLFF.

This clone was seen more than once but under ten times. The V gene is TRBV19, the J gene TRBJ2-7; no clear D. The CDR3 is 15 residues long. CDR1 is LNHDA, CDR2 SQIVND, per germline (reference sequence). V dropped 4 bases and J dropped 3 bases, with 16 bases sitting between them. CDR3 coding DNA: TGTGCCAGTAGTACGTTCGGGTTAAACGGCTACGAGCAGTACTTC. The encoded protein is CASSTFGLNGYEQYF.

The chain recombines TRBV28 with TRBJ2-7; the match to TRBD1 covers 9 bases. The CDR3 is 13 residues long. Germline V gives CDR1 MDHEN, CDR2 SYDVKM. J lost 6 bases, V lost 6 bases, and 6 bases had no gene match. This CDR3 is CASSRQGVGEQYF. The DNA of the CDR3 is TGTGCCAGCAGCCGACAGGGGGTCGGCGAGCAGTACTTC. Variable domain in full (rest from reference TRBV28 and TRBJ2-7): DVKVTQSSRYLVKRTGEKVFLECVQDMDHENMFWYRQDPGLGLRLIYFSYDVKMKEKGDIPEGYSVSREKKERFSLILESASTNQTSMYLCASSRQGVGEQYFGPGTRLTVT.

The chain uses TRBV5-1 and TRBJ2-5; the D call may be TRBD1 or TRBD2 (5 bases each). The CDR3 contains 13 residues. The germline V gene encodes CDR1 SGHRS and CDR2 YFSETQ. Between the trimmed V and J ends, which lost 4 bases and 1 base, there was a span of 8 bases. In DNA, the CDR3 is TGCGCCAGCAGCCGGGACGGCCAAGAGACCCAGTACTTC. It encodes CASSRDGQETQYF.

The rearrangement joins TRBV4-1 to TRBJ2-5, with 9 bases identical to TRBD2. This CDR3 spans 13 amino acids. J lost 5 bases, V lost 5 bases, and 3 bases had no gene match. Looked up from germline, CDR1 is MGHRA and CDR2 is YSYEKL. CDR3 region: CASSELAGETQYF. In DNA form, the CDR3 reads TGCGCCAGCAGCGAACTAGCGGGTGAGACCCAGTACTTC.

This sequence joins TRBV5-4 and TRBJ2-5, with D possibly matching TRBD2 (5 bases). Germline V lookup: CDR1 SGHNT, CDR2 YYREEE (reference sequence). This CDR3 spans 13 amino acids. The germline V and J ends were trimmed by 1 base and 5 bases, with 9 bases remaining between them. CDR3 sequence (DNA): TGTGCCAGCAGCTTGCCCGGGAAGGAGACCCAGTACTTC. Its translation is CASSLPGKETQYF.

This clone was detected once. V gene TRBV4-1 combines with J gene TRBJ1-3; the D is unclear. CDR3 length: 16 residues. V was trimmed by 0 bases and J by 7 bases, leaving 16 bases between them. Germline V gene sequence: CDR1 MGHRA, CDR2 YSYEKL. CDR3 in amino acids: CASSQDPRALGNTIYF. The CDR3 DNA reads TGCGCCAGCAGCCAAGATCCTAGGGCACTGGGGAACACCATATATTTT.

CDR3 nucleotide sequence: TGTGCCAGTAGTACGCGGAATTCACCCCTCCACTTT. This gives the protein CASSTRNSPLHF. V is TRBV19 and J is TRBJ1-6; D remains ambiguous. The V end lost 4 bases, the J end lost 7 bases, and 5 bases lay between the germline ends. The CDR3 sequence is 12 residues long. The germline V gene encodes CDR1 LNHDA and CDR2 SQIVND (reference sequence). The full variable domain, rest sourced from reference TRBV19 and TRBJ1-6, is DGGITQSPKYLFRKEGQNVTLSCEQNLNHDAMYWYRQDPGQGLRLIYYSQIVNDFQKGDIAEGYSVSREKKESFPLTVTSAQKNPTAFYLCASSTRNSPLHFGNGTRLTVT.

The chain carries TRBV14 and TRBJ2-7, with TRBD2 matching 10 bases. The germline CDR1 and CDR2 sequences are SGHDN and FVKESK. The CDR3 sequence is 17 residues long. Trimming at V came to 0 bases and at J to 3 bases, leaving 8 bases not matched to a gene. CDR3 sequence (DNA): TGTGCCAGCAGCCAAGATATGGGTCTAGCGGGGGTCTACGAGCAGTACTTC. Protein: CASSQDMGLAGVYEQYF.

This rearrangement joins TRBV7-3 to TRBJ1-1, with 8 bases lining up with TRBD1. After removal of 2 bases from V and 3 bases from J, the junction contained 8 bases not matched to a gene. The CDR3 is 16 residues long. The germline V gene has CDR1 SGHTA and CDR2 FQGTGA. The CDR3 reads CASSLVPGGRDTEAFF. CDR3 in DNA: TGTGCCAGCAGCTTAGTTCCAGGGGGCCGGGACACTGAAGCTTTCTTT.

There are many counts of this clone. The rearrangement links TRBV6-5 to TRBJ1-5, with a weak D call TRBD1 (6 bases). Germline CDR1 MNHEY, CDR2 SVGAGI. The V end lost 7 bases, the J end lost 5 bases, and 12 bases lay between the germline ends. This CDR3 is 13 amino acids long. CDR3 sequence (DNA): TGTGCCAGCAAAAACAGGGACTATCAGCCCCAGCATTTT. Protein sequence: CASKNRDYQPQHF.

J is TRBJ2-1 and V is TRBV5-6; D not certain. This CDR3 has 13 amino acids. The germline CDR1 and CDR2 sequences are SGHDT and YYEEEE. Trimming shortened V by 1 base and J by 8 bases, and 10 bases separated the two germline ends. The DNA of the CDR3 is TGTGCCAGCAGCTTGAACCGCGTAGATGAGCAGTTCTTC. As protein: CASSLNRVDEQFF.

The chain links TRBV5-5 to TRBJ1-5; tentative D call: TRBD1 (5 bases). Deletions cut 5 bases from V and 4 bases from J, with 16 bases between. Germline V gene sequence: CDR1 SGHKS, CDR2 YYEKEE (reference sequence). The CDR3 length is 15 residues. CDR3 in amino acids: CASSPTGGVNQPQHF. CDR3 nucleotides: TGTGCCAGCAGTCCAACAGGAGGGGTGAATCAGCCCCAGCATTTT.

The chain carries TRBV19 and TRBJ1-1; a weak D match, TRBD1 (6 bases). Trimming took 5 bases from V and 5 from J, leaving 18 bases between them. Germline V gives CDR1 LNHDA, CDR2 SQIVND (reference sequence). This CDR3 is built from 15 residues. CDR3 in amino acids: CASSPRGAGRTEAFF. The CDR3 region has the DNA TGTGCCAGTAGTCCCCGGGGGGCGGGGCGAACTGAAGCTTTCTTT.

This chain joins TRBV28 and TRBJ2-3; weak D call: TRBD1 (6 bases). This CDR3 contains 14 residues. Germline CDR1 MDHEN, CDR2 SYDVKM. Trimming removed 7 bases at V and 2 bases at J, with 13 bases between. The CDR3 protein is CASTQGLPTDTQYF. Written as DNA, the CDR3 is TGTGCCAGCACCCAGGGGCTACCCACAGATACGCAGTATTTT. The variable domain in full, with the rest retrieved from reference TRBV28 and TRBJ2-3, is DVKVTQSSRYLVKRTGEKVFLECVQDMDHENMFWYRQDPGLGLRLIYFSYDVKMKEKGDIPEGYSVSREKKERFSLILESASTNQTSMYLCASTQGLPTDTQYFGPGTRLTVL.

V and J are TRBV10-1 and TRBJ1-5, with D uncertain. Trimming cost V 1 base and J 2 bases, with 12 bases left between them. Germline V gene data show CDR1 as WNHNN and CDR2 as SYGVQD (reference sequence). The CDR3 spans 16 residues. The CDR3 coding sequence is TGCGCCAGCAGTGAGTTTAGGGTGGGCGGCAATCAGCCCCAGCATTTT. Protein sequence: CASSEFRVGGNQPQHF.

The V and J genes are TRBV9 and TRBJ2-5; the match to TRBD1 covers 8 bases. Germline CDR1 SGDLS, CDR2 YYNGEE. Trimming took 4 bases from V and 5 from J; bases not matched to a gene: 7. The CDR3 is made up of 14 amino acids. This CDR3 reads CASSRQGRGETQYF. CDR3 DNA: TGTGCCAGCAGCCGACAGGGGCGTGGGGAGACCCAGTACTTC.

This chain uses TRBV7-3 with TRBJ1-1; maybe TRBD1 (5 bases). This CDR3 contains 13 residues. The ends were cut back, 4 bases at V and 2 bases at J, with 8 bases in the middle. Per germline, CDR1 SGHTA and CDR2 FQGTGA. CDR3 nucleotide sequence: TGTGCCAGCAGCTACGGGGCAAACACTGAAGCTTTCTTT. Residues: CASSYGANTEAFF.

CDR3 in amino acids: CASSIDLGPQHF. The CDR3 region has the DNA TGTGCCAGTAGTATAGATCTAGGGCCCCAGCATTTT. The chain employs TRBV19 and TRBJ1-5; D is undetermined. CDR3 length: 12 residues. CDR1 and CDR2 from the germline V gene are LNHDA and SQIVND (reference sequence). The V end was cut by 0 bases, the J end by 9 bases, with 6 bases between. Supplemented by reference TRBV19 and TRBJ1-5, the full variable domain reads DGGITQSPKYLFRKEGQNVTLSCEQNLNHDAMYWYRQDPGQGLRLIYYSQIVNDFQKGDIAEGYSVSREKKESFPLTVTSAQKNPTAFYLCASSIDLGPQHFGDGTRLSIL.

This sequence joins TRBV7-2 and TRBJ1-5; D ambiguous. Germline V gives CDR1 SGHTA, CDR2 FQGNSA. V lost 3 bases to trimming and J lost 6 bases, with 9 bases between them. The CDR3 runs 13 residues. The CDR3 DNA reads TGTGCCAGCAGCTTGAAGGGAGGTCAGCCCCAGCATTTT. The encoded protein is CASSLKGGQPQHF.

For this clone: Other DNA sequences from this sample encode an identical CDR3 as well. The rearrangement uses TRBV28 and TRBJ2-5; D is ambiguous. The CDR3 loop spans 11 amino acids. The germline V gene has CDR1 MDHEN and CDR2 SYDVKM. V was trimmed by 3 bases and J by 5 bases, leaving 4 bases between them. CDR3 in DNA: TGTGCCAGCAGTTTGGGGGAGACCCAGTACTTC. It yields the protein CASSLGETQYF.